What follows are 30 T cell receptor beta chains derived from one specimen sequenced in a study of identical twins. Via MiXCR, TCRdb re-called the 5' RACE reads, giving one row per CDR3 protein. The repertoire holds about 920,000 distinct CDR3 sequences, with 9% to 15% as singletons. The same sample was also studied in work on yellow fever vaccine responses in identical twins.

Sequenced material: PBMCs. These receptors were collected from a woman younger than 35 in good health.

CDR3: CASSKTGRNTEAFF. The CDR3 DNA is TGTGCCAGCAGTAAAACAGGGAGGAACACTGAAGCTTTCTTT. This chain connects TRBV25-1 to TRBJ1-1, with D possibly being TRBD1 (6 bases). This CDR3 has 14 amino acids. Trimming removed 5 bases from V and 1 base from J, with 11 bases in between. The germline CDR1 and CDR2 sequences are MGHDK and SYGVNS.

The rearrangement uses TRBV20-1 and TRBJ1-5; D uncertain. The germline V gene encodes CDR1 DFQATT and CDR2 SNEGSKA (reference sequence). The CDR3 totals 10 residues. Trimming took off 5 bases at V and 6 bases at J, with 5 bases between the two ends. The CDR3 region is CSALGQPQHF. Written as DNA, the CDR3 is TGCAGTGCTCTAGGTCAGCCCCAGCATTTT.

This clonotype has just a few counts. This rearrangement joins TRBV2 to TRBJ2-1; D is ambiguous. The length of the CDR3 is 17 residues. Germline V gene data show CDR1 as SNHLY and CDR2 as FYNNEI. Trimming pared 2 bases from V and 0 bases from J, leaving 14 bases between. The DNA for the CDR3 is TGTGCCAGCAGTGAAAGGGCCTCACCCAGCTCCTACAATGAGCAGTTCTTC. As protein: CASSERASPSSYNEQFF.

This clonotype turned up a few times. The rearrangement links TRBV3-1 to TRBJ1-2; D remains ambiguous. Trimming stripped 2 bases from V and 8 bases from J, with 24 bases between. CDR3 length: 17 amino acids. Germline assignment: CDR1 LGHDT and CDR2 YNNKEL (reference sequence). CDR3 sequence (DNA): TGTGCCAGCAGCCAAATGATAAGCGACACCAACTCCGACGGCTACACCTTC. Its protein is CASSQMISDTNSDGYTF.

This clonotype has only a few counts. This chain links TRBV6-1 with TRBJ1-2, with TRBD1 identical over 10 bases. Trimming removed 5 bases from V and 7 bases from J; junction bases left unmatched: 4. Germline V gene data show CDR1 as MNHNS and CDR2 as SASEGT. CDR3 size: 13 residues. CDR3 protein: CASSPDRGTGYTF. In nucleotides, the CDR3 is TGTGCCAGCAGTCCGGACAGGGGGACTGGCTACACCTTC.

V gene TRBV9 combines with J gene TRBJ2-1; D gene uncertain. Germline V CDR1 and CDR2: SGDLS, YYNGEE. V dropped 0 bases and J dropped 8 bases, with 15 bases sitting between them. The CDR3 runs to 15 residues. DNA of the CDR3: TGTGCCAGCAGCGTAGTGGGGAATAGCAACGATGAGCAGTTCTTC. This codes for CASSVVGNSNDEQFF.

This clonotype appeared many times. The gene calls are TRBV5-1 and TRBJ2-1; 12 bases agree with TRBD2. The CDR3 is made up of 15 amino acids. Germline V gene data show CDR1 as SGHRS and CDR2 as YFSETQ. With V trimmed by 2 bases and J by 5 bases, 2 bases remained unmatched. The CDR3 nucleotides are TGCGCCAGCAGCTTCACTAGCGGGAGGAACAATGAGCAGTTCTTC. Translated: CASSFTSGRNNEQFF.

This clonotype was observed a few times. The chain carries TRBV7-2 and TRBJ1-1, with TRBD1 matching over 8 bases. The CDR3 consists of 16 residues. Germline loops: CDR1 SGHTA, CDR2 FQGNSA. The J segment lost 0 bases and the V segment lost 1 base, leaving 4 bases of the junction unmatched. The CDR3 loop reads CASSLGRGLLNTEAFF. CDR3 bases: TGTGCCAGCAGCTTAGGCAGGGGGCTTTTGAACACTGAAGCTTTCTTT.

This clonotype appeared once. The chain links TRBV3-1 to TRBJ2-3, with D perhaps assigned TRBD1 or TRBD2 (6 bases each). The CDR3 length is 19 residues. Per the germline V gene, CDR1 is LGHDT and CDR2 is YNNKEL (reference sequence). Trimming cost V 10 bases and J 2 bases, with 31 bases left between them. Here the CDR3 DNA reads TGTGCCATCAGTTCGTGGTACGGGGGCTCCGTTTATATCACAGATACGCAGTATTTT. Translated, it gives CAISSWYGGSVYITDTQYF.

This clonotype appeared a few times. The chain joins TRBV2 to TRBJ1-1; D gene uncertain. The CDR3 has 14 residues. Trimming removed 0 bases from V and 1 base from J, with 6 bases in between. CDR1 SNHLY and CDR2 FYNNEI come from the germline V gene. The CDR3 here is CASSEASGNTEAFF. In DNA form, the CDR3 reads TGTGCCAGCAGTGAAGCGTCCGGGAACACTGAAGCTTTCTTT.

A few counts support this clonotype. V gene TRBV7-2 combines with J gene TRBJ2-4, with a possible D match to TRBD2 (5 bases). CDR1 SGHTA and CDR2 FQGNSA come from the germline V gene. The CDR3 is 15 residues long. Trimming pared 6 bases from V and 6 bases from J, leaving 18 bases between. This CDR3 reads CASREGYGLINIQYF. In nucleotides, the CDR3 is TGTGCCAGCAGGGAAGGGTACGGACTGATAAACATTCAGTACTTC.

The V call is TRBV6-1, the J call TRBJ2-7; possible D gene TRBD2, 5 bases. The V end lost 7 bases, the J end lost 0 bases, and 13 bases lay between the germline ends. The CDR3 spans 14 residues. Looked up from germline, CDR1 is MNHNS and CDR2 is SASEGT. CDR3 sequence reads: CASMPGRSSYEQYV. The CDR3 DNA sequence: TGTGCCAGCATGCCGGGAAGGAGCTCCTACGAGCAGTACGTC.

The V gene is TRBV7-9, the J gene TRBJ2-7; D remains unclear. Deletions cut 1 base from V and 0 bases from J, with 16 bases between. Germline V CDR1 and CDR2: SEHNR, FQNEAQ (reference sequence). The CDR3 covers 17 residues. CDR3 loop: CASSLEAMGRPSYEQYF. CDR3 nucleotides: TGTGCCAGCAGCTTAGAGGCCATGGGCAGACCCTCCTACGAGCAGTACTTC.

The chain combines TRBV29-1 with TRBJ2-1; perhaps TRBD2 as D (7 bases). The V and J ends lost 4 bases and 3 bases respectively, with 10 bases between them. The CDR3 runs to 13 residues. The germline gives CDR1 SQVTM, CDR2 ANQGSEA. CDR3 in DNA: TGCAGCGTTGGGCGGGGGCTCTACAATGAGCAGTTCTTC. It yields the protein CSVGRGLYNEQFF.

The chain links TRBV12-3 or TRBV12-4 to TRBJ2-7; 9 bases match TRBD2. CDR3 length: 14 residues. V shed 4 bases, J shed 6 bases, and the junction held 7 bases outside the gene matches. The CDR3 here is CASSSRGSGSEQYF. CDR3 nucleotides: TGTGCCAGCAGTTCCCGCGGTAGCGGGAGCGAGCAGTACTTC.

Many counts were recorded for this clonotype. The rearrangement links TRBV28 to TRBJ2-1; possibly TRBD1 for D (6 bases). This CDR3 contains 14 residues. Looked up from germline, CDR1 is MDHEN and CDR2 is SYDVKM. V was shortened by 5 bases and J by 7 bases, with 15 bases between the two germline ends. CDR3: CASSKGVGANEQFF. CDR3 coding DNA: TGTGCCAGCAGTAAGGGGGTGGGCGCTAATGAGCAGTTCTTC. Variable domain in full (rest from reference TRBV28 and TRBJ2-1): DVKVTQSSRYLVKRTGEKVFLECVQDMDHENMFWYRQDPGLGLRLIYFSYDVKMKEKGDIPEGYSVSREKKERFSLILESASTNQTSMYLCASSKGVGANEQFFGPGTRLTVL.

The chain employs TRBV6-2 or TRBV6-3 and TRBJ2-7, with 12 bases matching TRBD2. Trimming at V came to 0 bases and at J to 4 bases, leaving 19 bases not matched to a gene. From germline, CDR1 is MNHEY and CDR2 SVGEGT. This CDR3 is 21 amino acids long. CDR3 loop: CASSYSATGASGRAGGYEQYF. The CDR3 DNA follows: TGTGCCAGCAGTTACTCCGCCACTGGGGCTAGCGGGAGGGCCGGTGGTTACGAGCAGTACTTC.

This clonotype was detected a few times. J is TRBJ2-7 and V is TRBV29-1; tentatively, D is TRBD2 (6 bases). Deletions cut 7 bases from V and 3 bases from J, with 13 bases between. The CDR3 runs to 12 residues. Germline CDR1 SQVTM, CDR2 ANQGSEA. The CDR3 DNA reads as TGCAGCGCTGAGGGACTGAACTACGAGCAGTACTTC. Amino acid sequence: CSAEGLNYEQYF.

Many counts were recorded for this clonotype. CDR3 sequence: CAIRGAEEGEKLFF. The CDR3 DNA follows: TGTGCCATCAGGGGGGCTGAGGAGGGGGAAAAACTGTTTTTT. The rearrangement joins TRBV10-3 to TRBJ1-4; D might be TRBD1 (6 bases). The V end lost 6 bases, the J end lost 8 bases, and 16 bases lay between the germline ends. Germline values: CDR1 ENHRY, CDR2 SYGVKD. This CDR3 is built from 14 residues.

This clonotype was observed a handful of times. This chain uses TRBV9 with TRBJ2-1, with 9 bases identical to TRBD2. Losses at the gene ends were 3 bases for V and 9 bases for J; bases not matched to a gene: 7. This CDR3 has 14 residues. Germline V gene data show CDR1 as SGDLS and CDR2 as YYNGEE. CDR3 protein: CASSAGTSPGEQFF. The DNA for the CDR3 is TGTGCCAGCAGCGCCGGGACTAGCCCTGGTGAGCAGTTCTTC.

This clonotype was detected only a few times. The chain carries TRBV10-3 and TRBJ2-3; TRBD2 matches 10 bases. Germline V gene data show CDR1 as ENHRY and CDR2 as SYGVKD. Losses at the gene ends were 10 bases for V and 2 bases for J; bases not matched to a gene: 12. The length of the CDR3 is 16 residues. CDR3: CATKHVAGGPTDTQYF. CDR3 sequence (DNA): TGTGCCACCAAACACGTAGCGGGAGGACCCACAGATACGCAGTATTTT.

This clonotype was observed many times. The chain has TRBV11-1 and TRBJ2-4, with D perhaps matching TRBD1 (5 bases). This CDR3 spans 18 amino acids. Germline V gives CDR1 SGHAT, CDR2 FQDESV (reference sequence). Trimming left V 1 base short and J 0 bases short, with 16 bases between. CDR3 DNA sequence: TGTGCCAGCAGCTTAGTTTCCGACAGCCGTCTAGCCAAAAACATTCAGTACTTC. This translates into CASSLVSDSRLAKNIQYF. The variable domain in full, completed from reference TRBV11-1 and TRBJ2-4, reads EAEVAQSPRYKITEKSQAVAFWCDPISGHATLYWYRQILGQGPELLVQFQDESVVDDSQLPKDRFSAERLKGVDSTLKIQPAELGDSAMYLCASSLVSDSRLAKNIQYFGAGTRLSVL.

V gene TRBV18 combines with J gene TRBJ2-7; TRBD1 agrees at 8 bases. The CDR3 covers 13 residues. The ends lost 2 bases at V and 6 bases at J; junction bases unmatched: 3. Germline loops: CDR1 KGHSH, CDR2 LQKENI. The CDR3 spells CASSPGTGREQYV. Here the CDR3 DNA reads TGTGCCAGCTCACCAGGGACAGGACGCGAGCAGTACGTC.

The rearrangement uses TRBV5-1 and TRBJ2-1; the D call may be TRBD1 or TRBD2 (5 bases each). Per germline, CDR1 SGHRS and CDR2 YFSETQ. V was cut by 8 bases and J by 9 bases, with 24 bases left in between. This CDR3 is 15 amino acids long. The DNA of the CDR3 is TGCGCCAGTTCGCTTGGGGGTGTAATTCTGGGTGAGCAGTTCTTC. Its translation: CASSLGGVILGEQFF.

This clonotype was seen at least ten times. The chain recombines TRBV12-3 or TRBV12-4 with TRBJ1-6; no clear D. This CDR3 is 14 amino acids long. Trimming shortened V by 2 bases and J by 6 bases, and 8 bases separated the two germline ends. The CDR3 sequence is CASSLTWLNSPLHF. The CDR3 DNA sequence: TGTGCCAGCAGTTTAACATGGCTTAATTCACCCCTCCACTTT.

There are a few counts of this clonotype. The chain recombines TRBV28 with TRBJ1-2; D is possibly TRBD1 (5 bases). Trimming took 5 bases from V and 0 from J, leaving 13 bases between them. CDR1 is MDHEN, CDR2 SYDVKM, per germline. The CDR3 runs 15 residues. In nucleotides, the CDR3 is TGTGCCAGCAGTCCCCCCCCGGGGCCTAACTATGGCTACACCTTC. Translated: CASSPPPGPNYGYTF.

This clonotype was counted between two and nine times. The rearrangement joins TRBV6-5 to TRBJ2-1; D remains unclear. Germline CDR1 and CDR2: MNHEY and SVGAGI. Trimming removed 6 bases from V and 7 bases from J, with 7 bases in between. The CDR3 covers 11 residues. The CDR3 sequence: CASSDSNEQFF. In nucleotides, the CDR3 is TGTGCCAGCAGCGACTCTAATGAGCAGTTCTTC.

This clonotype showed up just a few times. The chain uses TRBV5-1 and TRBJ2-2, with TRBD1 matching over 9 bases. Trimming removed 4 bases from V and 5 bases from J; junction bases left unmatched: 9. The CDR3 sequence is 16 residues long. Germline V gives CDR1 SGHRS, CDR2 YFSETQ. Written as DNA, the CDR3 is TGCGCCAGCAGCCCGCTCGGGACAGGGATGACCGGGGAGCTGTTTTTT. Translated: CASSPLGTGMTGELFF.

This clonotype has ten or more counts. The chain employs TRBV12-3 or TRBV12-4 and TRBJ2-1, with no clear D. Trimming pared 2 bases from V and 7 bases from J, leaving 12 bases between. This CDR3 has 14 amino acids. CDR3 residues: CASSLRTPRNEQFF. The CDR3 DNA reads TGTGCCAGCAGTTTAAGAACACCCCGTAATGAGCAGTTCTTC.

This clonotype was recorded a few times. V gene TRBV24-1 combines with J gene TRBJ2-5; TRBD2 matches at 12 bases. The CDR3 is made up of 17 amino acids. The germline CDR1 and CDR2 sequences are KGHDR and SFDVKD. Trimming took 4 bases from V and 4 from J; bases not matched to a gene: 9. CDR3 in DNA: TGTGCCACCAGTGACCCTCGGACTAGCGGGACATCAGAGACCCAGTACTTC. The encoded protein is CATSDPRTSGTSETQYF.